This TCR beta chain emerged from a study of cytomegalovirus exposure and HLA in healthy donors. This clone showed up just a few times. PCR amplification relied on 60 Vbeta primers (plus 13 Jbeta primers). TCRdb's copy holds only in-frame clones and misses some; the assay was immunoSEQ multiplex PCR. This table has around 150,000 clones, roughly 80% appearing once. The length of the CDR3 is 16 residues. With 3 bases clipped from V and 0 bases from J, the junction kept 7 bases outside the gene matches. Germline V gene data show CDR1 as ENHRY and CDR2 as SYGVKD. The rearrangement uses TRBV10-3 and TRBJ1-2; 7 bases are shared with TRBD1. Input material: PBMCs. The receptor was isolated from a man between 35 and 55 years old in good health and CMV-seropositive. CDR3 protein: CAISELRTGANYGYTF. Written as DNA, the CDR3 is TGTGCCATCAGTGAATTAAGGACAGGAGCTAACTATGGCTACACCTTC.